This TCR beta chain was profiled in a study of blood T cell repertoires in COVID-19. The study counted Cohort 3 donors as recovered given two negative PCRs, clearance, or symptom resolution. Only in-frame clones appear in the TCRdb table, and some are missing; sequencing was by immunoSEQ multiplex PCR. The sample has hundreds of thousands of clones, roughly nine tenths seen once. As regards this clone: This sample includes further DNA sequences coding for the same CDR3.

V lost 1 base and J lost 0, with 4 bases in between. Germline V gene lookup returns CDR1 MDHEN and CDR2 SYDVKM. This CDR3 has 13 residues. Specimen: PBMCs or T cells enriched from blood (not recorded which). The sequence derives from a man aged 18 to 29 who had recovered from COVID-19. The chain combines TRBV28 with TRBJ2-7; D is undetermined. The CDR3 protein is CASSLSSSYEQYF. CDR3 DNA: TGTGCCAGCAGTTTATCCAGCTCCTACGAGCAGTACTTC. Full variable domain (remainder filled in from reference TRBV28 and TRBJ2-7): DVKVTQSSRYLVKRTGEKVFLECVQDMDHENMFWYRQDPGLGLRLIYFSYDVKMKEKGDIPEGYSVSREKKERFSLILESASTNQTSMYLCASSLSSSYEQYFGPGTRLTVT.